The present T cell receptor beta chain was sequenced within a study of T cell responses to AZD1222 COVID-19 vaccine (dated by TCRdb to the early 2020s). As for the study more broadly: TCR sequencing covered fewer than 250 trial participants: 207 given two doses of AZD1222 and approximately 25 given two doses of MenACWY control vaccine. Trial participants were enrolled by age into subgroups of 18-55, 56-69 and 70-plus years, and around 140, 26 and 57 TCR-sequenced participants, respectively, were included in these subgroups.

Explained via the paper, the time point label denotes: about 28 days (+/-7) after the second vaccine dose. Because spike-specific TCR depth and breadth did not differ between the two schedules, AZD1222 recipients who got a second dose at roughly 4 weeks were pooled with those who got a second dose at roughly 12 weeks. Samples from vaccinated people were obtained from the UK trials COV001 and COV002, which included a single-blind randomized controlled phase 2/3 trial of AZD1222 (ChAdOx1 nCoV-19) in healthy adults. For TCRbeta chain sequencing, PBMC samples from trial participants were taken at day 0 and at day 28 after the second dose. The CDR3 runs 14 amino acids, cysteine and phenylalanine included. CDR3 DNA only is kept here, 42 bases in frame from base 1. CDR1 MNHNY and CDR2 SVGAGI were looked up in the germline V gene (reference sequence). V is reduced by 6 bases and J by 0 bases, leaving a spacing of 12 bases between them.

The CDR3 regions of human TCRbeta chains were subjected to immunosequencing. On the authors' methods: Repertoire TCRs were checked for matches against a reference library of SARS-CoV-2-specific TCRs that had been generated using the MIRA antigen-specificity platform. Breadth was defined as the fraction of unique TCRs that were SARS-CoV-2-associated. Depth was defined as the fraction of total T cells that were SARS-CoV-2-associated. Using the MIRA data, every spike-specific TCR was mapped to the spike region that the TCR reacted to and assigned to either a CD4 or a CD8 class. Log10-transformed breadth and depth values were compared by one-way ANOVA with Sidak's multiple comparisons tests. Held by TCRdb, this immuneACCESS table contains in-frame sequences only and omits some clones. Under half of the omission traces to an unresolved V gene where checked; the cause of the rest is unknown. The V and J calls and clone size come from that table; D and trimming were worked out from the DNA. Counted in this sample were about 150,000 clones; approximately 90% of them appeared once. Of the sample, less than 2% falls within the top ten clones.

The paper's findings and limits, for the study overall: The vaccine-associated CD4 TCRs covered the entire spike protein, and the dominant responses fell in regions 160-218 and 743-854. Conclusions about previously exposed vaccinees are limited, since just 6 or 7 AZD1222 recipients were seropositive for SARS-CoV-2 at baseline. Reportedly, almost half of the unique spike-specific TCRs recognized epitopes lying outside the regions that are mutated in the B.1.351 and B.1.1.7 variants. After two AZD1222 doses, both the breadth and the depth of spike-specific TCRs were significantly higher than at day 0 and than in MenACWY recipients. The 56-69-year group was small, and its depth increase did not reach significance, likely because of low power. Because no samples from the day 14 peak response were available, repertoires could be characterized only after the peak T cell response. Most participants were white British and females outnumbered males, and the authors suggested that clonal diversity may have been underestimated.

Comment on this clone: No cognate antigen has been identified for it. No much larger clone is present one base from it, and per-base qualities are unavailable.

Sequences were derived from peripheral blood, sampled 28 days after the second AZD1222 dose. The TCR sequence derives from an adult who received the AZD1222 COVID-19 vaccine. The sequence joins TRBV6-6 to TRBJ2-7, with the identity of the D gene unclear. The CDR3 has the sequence CASRPGTNSYEQYF. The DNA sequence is TGTGCCAGCAGGCCGGGCACCAACTCCTACGAGCAGTACTTC.